A selection of T cell receptor beta chains follows, all from one sample in a study of beta chain features in type 1 diabetes. Profiling relied on immunoSEQ multiplex PCR, and the TCRdb table lists in-frame clones only, not all of them. The table includes some 350,000 clones, approximately 13% detected once. The specimen sequenced was naive CD4+ T cells from blood. These receptors originate from a woman between 18 and 30 years old with type 1 diabetes. Each CDR3 is given with its conserved first and last residue. Each record gives: D gene, V gene, clone size, J gene, CDR3 DNA, CDR3 protein. A D gene is named only where the DNA matches it firmly. Part of the rows lack a size; the others show once, few, many or a class for expanded clones.

d_call: NA
v_call: TRBV18
clone_size: few
j_call: TRBJ1-2
cdr3_nt: TGTGCCAGCTCACCCCAGAGCCTCACAGGGAACGGCTACACCTTC
cdr3_aa: CASSPQSLTGNGYTF

d_call: TRBD1
v_call: TRBV9
clone_size: NA
j_call: TRBJ1-4
cdr3_nt: TGTGCCAGCAGCGGATCGCGCGGGACAGTTAATGAAAAACTGTTTTTT
cdr3_aa: CASSGSRGTVNEKLFF

d_call: NA
v_call: TRBV25-1
clone_size: few
j_call: TRBJ2-3
cdr3_nt: TGTGCCAGCAGTGATCATGGTAGCGGCTACACAGATACGCAGTATTTT
cdr3_aa: CASSDHGSGYTDTQYF

d_call: NA
v_call: TRBV11-2
clone_size: few
j_call: TRBJ2-1
cdr3_nt: TGTGCCAGCAGCCCCTTCGGGGGGCGGGGCCGGGTGGGTGAGCAGTTCTTC
cdr3_aa: CASSPFGGRGRVGEQFF

d_call: TRBD2
v_call: TRBV7-2
clone_size: few
j_call: TRBJ2-1
cdr3_nt: TGTGCCAGCAGCTTAGGGCTAGCGGGAGGTAATGAGCAGTTCTTC
cdr3_aa: CASSLGLAGGNEQFF

d_call: TRBD2
v_call: TRBV19
clone_size: few
j_call: TRBJ2-1
cdr3_nt: TGTGCCAGTAGTACCGGGACTAGCGGGGACTACAATGAGCAGTTCTTC
cdr3_aa: CASSTGTSGDYNEQFF

d_call: TRBD1
v_call: TRBV14
clone_size: NA
j_call: TRBJ2-3
cdr3_nt: TGTGCCAGCAGCCCCTCTCCGGGACAGGGCCCAGATACGCAGTATTTT
cdr3_aa: CASSPSPGQGPDTQYF

d_call: NA
v_call: TRBV7-2
clone_size: few
j_call: TRBJ2-1
cdr3_nt: TGTGCCAGCAGCTTTAGTAGTTATCCCAATGAGCAGTTCTTC
cdr3_aa: CASSFSSYPNEQFF

d_call: NA
v_call: TRBV7-9
clone_size: few
j_call: TRBJ1-1
cdr3_nt: TGTGCCAGCAGCTATCTAGTGGAAGCTTTCTTT
cdr3_aa: CASSYLVEAFF

d_call: NA
v_call: TRBV13
clone_size: NA
j_call: TRBJ2-7
cdr3_nt: TGTGCCAGCAGCGCTAGTTCAGAGCAGTACTTC
cdr3_aa: CASSASSEQYF